A single sample gave rise to the 30 T cell receptor beta chains below, sequenced in a study of blood T cell repertoires in COVID-19. Sequenced by immunoSEQ multiplex PCR; TCRdb stores in-frame clones only, minus some. The data hold some 220,000 clones, with 83% observed a single time. Sequencing was carried out using peripheral blood. The receptors derive from a human donor in a cohort sampled during active COVID-19.

The chain recombines TRBV3-1 (or the pseudogene TRBV3-2) with TRBJ2-1; 13 nucleotides match TRBD2. Germline V gene sequence: CDR1 LGHDT, CDR2 YNNKEL (reference sequence). Germline trimming cut 4 bases from V and 4 bases from J; bases unmatched to any gene: 4. This CDR3 region has 16 residues. CDR3 nucleotide sequence: TGTGCCAGCAGCCGACTAGCGGGAGGTATGTACAATGAGCAGTTCTTC. Protein sequence: CASSRLAGGMYNEQFF.

This sequence joins TRBV6-5 and TRBJ1-5; possibly TRBD1 for D (6 bases). Germline lookup yields CDR1 MNHEY and CDR2 SVGAGI. The length of the CDR3 is 13 residues. The V gene lost 5 bases and the J gene lost 5 bases, with 10 bases spanning the gap. The CDR3 DNA reads TGTGCCAGCAGTCAGGGGATCGATCAGCCCCAGCATTTT. It is translated as CASSQGIDQPQHF.

The gene calls are TRBV5-4 and TRBJ2-7; 9 bases are a match to TRBD2. The CDR3 is 14 residues long. Germline V gene sequence: CDR1 SGHNT, CDR2 YYREEE (reference sequence). The V and J ends lost 0 bases and 3 bases, in that order; junction bases with no gene match: 1. CDR3 loop: CASSLGREGYEQYF. The CDR3 DNA reads as TGTGCCAGCAGCTTGGGGCGGGAGGGCTACGAGCAGTACTTC.

The chain employs TRBV9 and TRBJ2-3; 7 bases are a match to TRBD1. J was trimmed by 6 bases and V by 3 bases; bases with no gene match: 7. Germline V lookup: CDR1 SGDLS, CDR2 YYNGEE. The CDR3 runs 14 residues. The CDR3 nucleotides are TGTGCCAGCAGCGCCCGAGAGACAGGGGATACGCAGTATTTT. This translates into CASSARETGDTQYF.

The V call is TRBV18, the J call TRBJ2-7; D is uncertain. The CDR3 consists of 14 residues. V lost 0 bases and J 2 bases, leaving 8 bases between the germline ends. Germline V gene sequence: CDR1 KGHSH, CDR2 LQKENI. CDR3 sequence: CASSPPGWTYEQYF. The CDR3 nucleotides are TGTGCCAGCTCACCACCGGGCTGGACCTACGAGCAGTACTTC.

The J gene is TRBJ2-3, the V gene TRBV19; D not certain. There are 14 residues in the CDR3. Trimming left V 6 bases short and J 0 bases short, with 10 bases between. Per the germline V gene, CDR1 is LNHDA and CDR2 is SQIVND (reference sequence). For the CDR3, the DNA is TGTGCCAGTAGAACGGAGATCAGCACAGATACGCAGTATTTT. Translating gives CASRTEISTDTQYF.

The chain is built from TRBV5-1 and TRBJ1-1; 9 nucleotides line up with TRBD1. Germline-derived CDR1 and CDR2 are SGHRS and YFSETQ. There are 15 residues in the CDR3. The ends lost 3 bases at V and 4 bases at J; junction bases unmatched: 7. CDR3 DNA sequence: TGCGCCAGCAGCTCCCGGACAGGGGTGGGCACTGAAGCTTTCTTT. The encoded protein is CASSSRTGVGTEAFF. The variable domain in full, completed from reference TRBV5-1 and TRBJ1-1, reads KAGVTQTPRYLIKTRGQQVTLSCSPISGHRSVSWYQQTPGQGLQFLFEYFSETQRNKGNFPGRFSGRQFSNSRSEMNVSTLELGDSALYLCASSSRTGVGTEAFFGQGTRLTVV.

This chain uses TRBV7-2 with TRBJ1-2, with 8 bases that match TRBD1. The CDR3 runs to 15 residues. J lost 8 bases, V lost 6 bases, and 14 bases had no gene match. Germline CDR1 is SGHTA and CDR2 is FQGNSA. CDR3 sequence (DNA): TGTGCCAGCAGATCTACTCAGGGGGCAGGCGGCGGCTACACCTTC. Encoded protein: CASRSTQGAGGGYTF.

The gene calls are TRBV7-9 and TRBJ1-1; 7 bases fit TRBD1. Germline CDR1 and CDR2: SEHNR and FQNEAQ (reference sequence). Trimming took 3 bases from V and 1 from J; bases not matched to a gene: 2. This CDR3 spans 14 amino acids. CDR3 sequence: CASSFNRGNTEAFF. The CDR3 coding sequence is TGTGCCAGCAGCTTCAACAGGGGGAACACTGAAGCTTTCTTT.

The V and J genes are TRBV24-1 and TRBJ2-3, with 7 bases fitting TRBD2. CDR3 length: 15 residues. With V trimmed by 2 bases and J by 4 bases, 5 bases remained unmatched. The V gene's germline CDR1 is KGHDR and CDR2 SFDVKD. In nucleotides, the CDR3 is TGTGCCACCAGTGATTGGAGGACTAGGTCAGATACGCAGTATTTT. Amino acid sequence: CATSDWRTRSDTQYF.

The V and J genes are TRBV29-1 and TRBJ2-1; D is perhaps TRBD1 (5 bases). This CDR3 has 13 residues. The V end was cut by 4 bases, the J end by 3 bases, with 10 bases between. The germline gives CDR1 SQVTM, CDR2 ANQGSEA. The chain's CDR3 is CSVVRGFYNEQFF. CDR3 nucleotide sequence: TGCAGCGTTGTTAGGGGTTTCTACAATGAGCAGTTCTTC.

The chain uses TRBV30 and TRBJ1-2, with no clear D. CDR3 length: 12 residues. The V gene's germline CDR1 is GTSNPN and CDR2 SVGIG (reference sequence). Trimming took 5 bases from V and 8 from J, leaving 15 bases between them. CDR3 residues: CAWSPPGRGYTF. DNA for the CDR3: TGTGCCTGGTCTCCCCCCGGGAGGGGCTACACCTTC.

A note on this clone: The DNA is left out, because the CDR3 cannot be placed on it with certainty; the CDR3 is given as TCRdb lists it. J is TRBJ2-1 and V is TRBV28; the DNA was not used to check the table's D call, TRBD1. The CDR3 is 14 amino acids in total, end residues counted. CDR1 is MDHEN and CDR2 is SYDVKM in the germline V gene. CDR3 protein: CASSSSAGQREQFF.

The chain couples TRBV7-2 to TRBJ1-5; maybe TRBD1 (5 bases). The CDR3 has 15 amino acids. Trimming took off 2 bases at V and 2 bases at J, with 10 bases between the two ends. CDR1 SGHTA and CDR2 FQGNSA come from the germline V gene. DNA for the CDR3: TGTGCCAGCAGCTTATTCTGGGGGGGCAATCAGCCCCAGCATTTT. Encoded protein: CASSLFWGGNQPQHF. Full variable domain (missing parts from reference TRBV7-2 and TRBJ1-5): GAGVSQSPSNKVTEKGKDVELRCDPISGHTALYWYRQSLGQGLEFLIYFQGNSAPDKSGLPSDRFSAERTGGSVSTLTIQRTQQEDSAVYLCASSLFWGGNQPQHFGDGTRLSIL.

This rearrangement joins TRBV10-3 to TRBJ1-2; TRBD1 aligns across 7 bases. The CDR3 runs to 17 residues. CDR1 is ENHRY and CDR2 is SYGVKD in the germline V gene. The V gene end was trimmed by 4 bases and the J gene end by 5 bases; junction bases not matched to a gene: 16. Here the CDR3 reads CAISALEDRKTGYGYTF. CDR3 bases: TGTGCCATCAGTGCGCTGGAGGACAGGAAAACTGGGTATGGCTACACCTTC.

In its sample, this clone was seen a few times. This sequence joins TRBV18 and TRBJ2-2; 8 nucleotides line up with TRBD1. Trimming removed 8 bases from V and 1 base from J; junction bases left unmatched: 18. Germline lookup yields CDR1 KGHSH and CDR2 LQKENI. The CDR3 spans 19 residues. Here the CDR3 reads CASQPGRKTGTGNTGELFF. The CDR3, as DNA: TGTGCCAGCCAACCGGGTCGAAAGACCGGGACAGGGAACACCGGGGAGCTGTTTTTT.

The chain links TRBV7-3 to TRBJ1-1; 9 bases match TRBD1. This CDR3 has 14 residues. The germline CDR1 and CDR2 sequences are SGHTA and FQGTGA. Trimming took 4 bases from V and 5 from J; bases not matched to a gene: 5. The CDR3 sequence is CASSSTGGQTEAFF. CDR3 nucleotide sequence: TGTGCCAGCAGCTCTACAGGGGGCCAGACTGAAGCTTTCTTT.

The gene calls are TRBV5-1 and TRBJ2-7; 8 nucleotides match TRBD2. Per the germline V gene, CDR1 is SGHRS and CDR2 is YFSETQ. The CDR3 has 16 residues. Trimming at V came to 0 bases and at J to 4 bases, leaving 9 bases not matched to a gene. The CDR3, as DNA: TGCGCCAGCAGCTTGGAGAGCGCGGGAGGTGATTACGAGCAGTACTTC. Translating it yields CASSLESAGGDYEQYF.

This chain uses TRBV7-9 with TRBJ1-6; 7 positions match TRBD1. With 6 bases clipped from V and 7 bases from J, the junction kept 15 bases outside the gene matches. Per germline, CDR1 SEHNR and CDR2 FQNEAQ (reference sequence). CDR3 length: 17 amino acids. This CDR3 reads CASRPPRVGTANSPLHF. In nucleotides, the CDR3 is TGTGCCAGCAGACCTCCGCGTGTCGGGACAGCAAATTCACCCCTCCACTTT.

This chain uses TRBV6-5 with TRBJ2-5, with no clear D. CDR3 length: 13 residues. Germline V gene lookup returns CDR1 MNHEY and CDR2 SVGAGI. Trimming stripped 8 bases from V and 2 bases from J, with 12 bases between. The CDR3 reads CASSPRSQETQYF. In nucleotides, the CDR3 is TGTGCCAGCTCGCCCAGATCACAAGAGACCCAGTACTTC.

The chain has TRBV6-6 and TRBJ1-2, with no clear D. Germline V lookup: CDR1 MNHNY, CDR2 SVGAGI (reference sequence). The CDR3 runs 11 residues. The ends were cut back, 4 bases at V and 5 bases at J, with 5 bases in the middle. Here the CDR3 DNA reads TGTGCCAGCAGTTCCGGGTATGGCTACACCTTC. Translating it yields CASSSGYGYTF.

This clone has just one count. CDR3: CATSRGAGGGISSYNEQFF. The DNA of the CDR3 is TGTGCCACCAGCAGAGGGGCGGGGGGAGGAATTAGCTCCTACAATGAGCAGTTCTTC. The V and J genes are TRBV15 and TRBJ2-1, with 8 positions matching TRBD2. The CDR3 is 19 residues long. V dropped 1 base and J dropped 0; count of bases not matched to a gene: 11. Germline values: CDR1 LNHNV, CDR2 YYDKDF (reference sequence).

The chain employs TRBV7-2 and TRBJ2-1, with D maybe TRBD2 (5 bases). CDR1 and CDR2 (germline): SGHTA, FQGNSA. The CDR3 spans 12 residues. Trimming cost V 6 bases and J 10 bases, with 13 bases left between them. CDR3 in DNA: TGTGCCAGCAGGGGAGACTTGTTAGAGCAGTTCTTC. Translating gives CASRGDLLEQFF.

The V gene is TRBV19, the J gene TRBJ1-2; TRBD1 agrees at 7 bases. V lost 7 bases, J lost 8 bases, and 7 bases stayed unmatched. The germline V gene has CDR1 LNHDA and CDR2 SQIVND (reference sequence). This CDR3 region has 12 residues. CDR3 residues: CASTWDSRGYTF. As DNA, the CDR3 is TGTGCCAGTACGTGGGACAGTCGAGGCTACACCTTC.

V and J are TRBV6-2 or TRBV6-3 and TRBJ2-1; 11 positions match TRBD2. The length of the CDR3 is 17 residues. The junction had 6 bases not matched to a gene; V was cut back by 5 bases and J by 0 bases. Germline V lookup: CDR1 MNHEY, CDR2 SVGEGT. CDR3 loop: CASSRTSGPSSYNEQFF. DNA for the CDR3: TGTGCCAGCAGTCGGACTAGCGGGCCCAGCTCCTACAATGAGCAGTTCTTC.

The CDR3 DNA follows: TGTGCCAGCAGCTCGGGACAGGGATCTTACAATGAGCAGTTCTTC. Translated: CASSSGQGSYNEQFF. This chain links TRBV11-2 with TRBJ2-1; TRBD1 matches at 9 bases. The CDR3 loop spans 15 amino acids. Trimming took 4 bases from V and 4 from J; bases not matched to a gene: 5. Germline V CDR1 and CDR2: SGHAT, FQNNGV.

This clone came up a few times. This chain connects TRBV25-1 to TRBJ2-7; tentatively, D is TRBD2 (5 bases). V shed 2 bases and J shed 6 bases, with 5 bases lying between them. The germline CDR1 and CDR2 sequences are MGHDK and SYGVNS. The CDR3 has 11 amino acids. CDR3 DNA sequence: TGTGCCAGCAGTGAACGGGGCGAGCAGTACTTC. This codes for CASSERGEQYF.

The V call is TRBV9, the J call TRBJ2-3, with D possibly matching TRBD2 (5 bases). Per the germline V gene, CDR1 is SGDLS and CDR2 is YYNGEE. This CDR3 is built from 16 residues. V gave up 4 bases and J gave up 4 bases, with 19 bases separating them. The CDR3 coding sequence is TGTGCCAGCAGCCACGCGACGGGATCCCAGGCAGATACGCAGTATTTT. It encodes CASSHATGSQADTQYF.

The CDR3 region is CASSGQGGNQPQHF. CDR3 bases: TGTGCCAGCAGCGGACAGGGTGGCAATCAGCCCCAGCATTTT. The gene calls are TRBV7-8 and TRBJ1-5, with 8 bases that match TRBD1. CDR1 is SGHVS and CDR2 is FQNEAQ in the germline V gene. The V gene end was trimmed by 5 bases and the J gene end by 2 bases; junction bases not matched to a gene: 2. The length of the CDR3 is 14 residues. Full variable domain (remainder filled in from reference TRBV7-8 and TRBJ1-5): GAGVSQSPRYKVAKRGQDVALRCDPISGHVSLFWYQQALGQGPEFLTYFQNEAQLDKSGLPSDRFFAERPEGSVSTLKIQRTQQEDSAVYLCASSGQGGNQPQHFGDGTRLSIL.

This clone was detected only a few times. This sequence joins TRBV5-5 and TRBJ2-2, with D tentatively TRBD2 (5 bases). The V end was cut by 3 bases, the J end by 3 bases, with 12 bases between. The V gene's germline CDR1 is SGHKS and CDR2 YYEKEE (reference sequence). CDR3 length: 15 residues. The CDR3 region has the DNA TGTGCCAGCAGCTCCTCCGGACTTGACACCGGGGAGCTGTTTTTT. Protein sequence: CASSSSGLDTGELFF.